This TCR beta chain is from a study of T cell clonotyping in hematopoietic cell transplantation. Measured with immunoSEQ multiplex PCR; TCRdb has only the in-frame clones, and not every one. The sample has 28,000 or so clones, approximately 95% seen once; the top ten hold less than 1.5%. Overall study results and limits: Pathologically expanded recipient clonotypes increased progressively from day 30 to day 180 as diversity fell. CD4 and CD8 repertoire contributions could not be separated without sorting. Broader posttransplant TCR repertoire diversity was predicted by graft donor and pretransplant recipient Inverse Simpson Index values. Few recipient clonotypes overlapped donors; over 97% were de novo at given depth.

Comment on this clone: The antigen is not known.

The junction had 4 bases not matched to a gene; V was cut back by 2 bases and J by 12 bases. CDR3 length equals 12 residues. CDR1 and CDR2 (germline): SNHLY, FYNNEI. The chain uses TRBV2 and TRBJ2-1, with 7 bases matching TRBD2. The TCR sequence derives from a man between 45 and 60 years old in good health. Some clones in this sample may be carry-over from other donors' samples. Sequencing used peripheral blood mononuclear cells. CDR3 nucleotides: TGTGCCAGCAGTGAACGCCAGCGGGGGCAGTTCTTC. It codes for CASSERQRGQFF.